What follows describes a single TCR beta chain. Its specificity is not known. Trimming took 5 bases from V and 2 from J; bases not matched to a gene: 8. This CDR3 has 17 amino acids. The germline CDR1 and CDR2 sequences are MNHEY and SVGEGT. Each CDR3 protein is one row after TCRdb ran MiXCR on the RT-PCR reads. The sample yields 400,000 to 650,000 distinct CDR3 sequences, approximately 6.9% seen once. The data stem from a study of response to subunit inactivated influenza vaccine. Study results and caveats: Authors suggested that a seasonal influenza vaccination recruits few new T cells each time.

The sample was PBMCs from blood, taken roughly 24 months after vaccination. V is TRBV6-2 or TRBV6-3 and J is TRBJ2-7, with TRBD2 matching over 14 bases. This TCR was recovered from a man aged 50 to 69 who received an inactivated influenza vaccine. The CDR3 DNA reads TGTGCCAGCAGTCCCTTCGGACTAGCGGGGGGACCCTACGAGCAGTACTTC. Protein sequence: CASSPFGLAGGPYEQYF.